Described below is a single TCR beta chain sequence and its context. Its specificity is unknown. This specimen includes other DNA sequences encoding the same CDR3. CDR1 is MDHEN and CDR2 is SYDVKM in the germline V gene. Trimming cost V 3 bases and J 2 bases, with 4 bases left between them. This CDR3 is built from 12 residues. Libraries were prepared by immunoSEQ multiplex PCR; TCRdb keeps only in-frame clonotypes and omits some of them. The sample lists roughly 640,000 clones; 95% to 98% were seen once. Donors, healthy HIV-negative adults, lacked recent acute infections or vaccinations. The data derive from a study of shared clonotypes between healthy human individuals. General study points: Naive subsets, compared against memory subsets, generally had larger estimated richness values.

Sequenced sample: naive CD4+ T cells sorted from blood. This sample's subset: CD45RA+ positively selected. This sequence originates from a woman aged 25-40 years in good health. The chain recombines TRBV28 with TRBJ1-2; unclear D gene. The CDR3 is CASSFRNYGYTF. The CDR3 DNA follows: TGTGCCAGCAGTTTTCGGAACTATGGCTACACCTTC.